This T cell receptor (beta chain) derives from a study of control samples from healthy donors and cancer patients. Germline values: CDR1 SGDLS, CDR2 YYNGEE. V was shortened by 4 bases and J by 5 bases, with 27 bases between the two germline ends. This CDR3 has 19 amino acids. Assay used: immunoSEQ multiplex PCR; TCRdb lists only in-frame clones, some missing. There are roughly 120,000 clones in the sample; 85% to 90% occur only once, and about 1% lies in the top ten. The source of this sequence is a woman in her fifties or sixties with colorectal cancer. The sequenced sample was PBMCs. The V and J genes are TRBV9 and TRBJ2-2; tentative D call: TRBD1 (5 bases). In nucleotides, the CDR3 is TGTGCCAGCAGCCCACATAAAGGGCAAGGGGTAAGCCGGACCGGGGAGCTGTTTTTT. The encoded protein is CASSPHKGQGVSRTGELFF.